A single sample is the source of the 20 T cell receptor beta chains below, sequenced in a study of blood T cell repertoires in COVID-19. Using immunoSEQ multiplex PCR, the repertoire was profiled, and TCRdb retains in-frame clones only, with some absent. The sample has about 220,000 clones; around 80% are singletons. Sequencing was carried out using peripheral blood. The receptor source for this set is a woman in her 70s with acute or convalescent COVID-19.

The DNA for the CDR3 is TGCGCCAGCAGCGGACAGGGGAAAGGGGACACTGAAGCTTTCTTT. This codes for CASSGQGKGDTEAFF. V gene TRBV10-1 combines with J gene TRBJ1-1; 9 bases fit TRBD1. From germline, CDR1 is WNHNN and CDR2 SYGVQD (reference sequence). Unmatched junction bases numbered 8, after V lost 6 bases and J lost 3 bases. The CDR3 runs 15 residues.

The V gene is TRBV29-1, the J gene TRBJ2-2, with 7 bases identical to TRBD1. The germline CDR1 and CDR2 sequences are SQVTM and ANQGSEA. The ends lost 6 bases at V and 1 base at J; junction bases unmatched: 2. The CDR3 extends over 13 amino acids. CDR3 sequence reads: CSVRDRNTGELFF. CDR3 nucleotides: TGCAGCGTCCGGGACAGGAACACCGGGGAGCTGTTTTTT.

This chain joins TRBV7-2 and TRBJ1-2, with TRBD1 as a possible D gene (6 bases). Germline-derived CDR1 and CDR2 are SGHTA and FQGNSA. Deletions cut 5 bases from V and 6 bases from J, with 19 bases between. This CDR3 is built from 15 residues. The CDR3 nucleotides are TGTGCCAGCAGCAAACCGCAGGGGACGGTGAATGGCTACACCTTC. It is translated as CASSKPQGTVNGYTF.

The chain joins TRBV7-2 to TRBJ2-3; D is uncertain. Trimming took off 0 bases at V and 2 bases at J, with 6 bases between the two ends. The V gene's germline CDR1 is SGHTA and CDR2 FQGNSA. This CDR3 is 14 amino acids long. This chain's CDR3 is CASSLASYTDTQYF. The CDR3 coding sequence is TGTGCCAGCAGCTTAGCGTCCTACACAGATACGCAGTATTTT. Full variable domain (remainder filled in from reference TRBV7-2 and TRBJ2-3): GAGVSQSPSNKVTEKGKDVELRCDPISGHTALYWYRQSLGQGLEFLIYFQGNSAPDKSGLPSDRFSAERTGGSVSTLTIQRTQQEDSAVYLCASSLASYTDTQYFGPGTRLTVL.

The chain employs TRBV11-2 and TRBJ2-2, with TRBD2 matching 12 bases. V was clipped by 5 bases and J by 3 bases; unmatched bases: 1. The germline V gene has CDR1 SGHAT and CDR2 FQNNGV. This CDR3 is 15 amino acids long. CDR3 nucleotide sequence: TGTGCCAGCAGCCTAGCGGGGGGGGACACCGGGGAGCTGTTTTTT. Protein: CASSLAGGDTGELFF.

This clone was seen only a few times. The genes are TRBV6-5 and TRBJ1-1; the D gene is possibly TRBD1 (5 bases). CDR1 is MNHEY, CDR2 SVGAGI, per germline. The CDR3 loop spans 13 amino acids. V lost 8 bases to trimming and J lost 0 bases, with 10 bases between them. CDR3 sequence: CASEGRVNTEAFF. The DNA of the CDR3 is TGTGCCAGCGAGGGGAGGGTGAACACTGAAGCTTTCTTT.

The chain carries TRBV7-8 and TRBJ2-6; D uncertain. Trimming cost V 2 bases and J 0 bases, with 14 bases left between them. Looked up from germline, CDR1 is SGHVS and CDR2 is FQNEAQ. This CDR3 has 18 residues. The CDR3 DNA follows: TGTGCCAGCAGCTTATTAATTGGTGCGAGCTCTGGGGCCAACGTCCTGACTTTC. This gives the protein CASSLLIGASSGANVLTF.

The chain has TRBV11-1 and TRBJ2-1; 8 bases line up with TRBD2. V dropped 3 bases and J dropped 3; count of bases not matched to a gene: 4. This CDR3 has 15 residues. Germline V gene lookup returns CDR1 SGHAT and CDR2 FQDESV (reference sequence). CDR3 nucleotide sequence: TGTGCCAGCAGCTTGTCCGGGACTAGCTACAATGAGCAGTTCTTC. Amino acid sequence: CASSLSGTSYNEQFF.

The chain combines TRBV4-1 with TRBJ1-2, with 7 bases fitting TRBD1. The CDR3 runs 14 residues. Germline V gene lookup returns CDR1 MGHRA and CDR2 YSYEKL. Trimming removed 2 bases from V and 10 bases from J; junction bases left unmatched: 10. CDR3 protein: CASSQPRDSASYTF. The CDR3 DNA is TGCGCCAGCAGCCAACCTAGGGACAGTGCCTCCTACACCTTC.

This clone was seen a single time. This chain joins TRBV3-1 (or the pseudogene TRBV3-2) and TRBJ2-1; 7 bases align to TRBD2. V lost 1 base to trimming and J lost 10 bases; unmatched junction nucleotides: 7. CDR1 LGHDT and CDR2 YNNKEL come from the germline V gene (reference sequence). This CDR3 contains 14 residues. The CDR3 here is CASSQGRSSGEQFF. The CDR3 region has the DNA TGTGCCAGCAGCCAAGGTCGATCTAGCGGAGAGCAGTTCTTC.

CDR3 coding DNA: TGCGCCAGCAGTCATGACAGCTCCTACGAGCAGTACTTC. Encoded protein: CASSHDSSYEQYF. The genes are TRBV5-1 and TRBJ2-7; the D gene is possibly TRBD1 (5 bases). Germline values: CDR1 SGHRS, CDR2 YFSETQ. V was trimmed by 5 bases and J by 0 bases, leaving 9 bases between them. The CDR3 length is 13 residues.

This clone turned up a few times. CDR3 in DNA: TGTGCCAGCAGCGTAGAATCGGGCGGAATGAGGGATGAGCAGTTCTTC. Protein product: CASSVESGGMRDEQFF. The V gene is TRBV9, the J gene TRBJ2-1; a possible D gene is TRBD2 (5 bases). CDR1 and CDR2 (germline): SGDLS, YYNGEE. Trimming pared 0 bases from V and 8 bases from J, leaving 18 bases between. CDR3 size: 16 residues.

This clone was counted only a few times. This chain links TRBV21-1 with TRBJ1-5; the table's D call of TRBD1 was not tested on the DNA. TRBV21-1 is a known pseudogene. There are 11 residues in the CDR3. The CDR3 nucleotides read TGTGCCAGCAGCAAAGGCAGGACAGGGACCTTT. It encodes CASSKGRTGTF.

The chain couples TRBV7-2 to TRBJ2-2; D is undetermined. The CDR3 has 11 amino acids. Germline V gives CDR1 SGHTA, CDR2 FQGNSA. V was shortened by 10 bases and J by 4 bases, with 7 bases between the two germline ends. CDR3 in amino acids: CAMGSTGELFF. CDR3 coding DNA: TGTGCCATGGGCTCCACCGGGGAGCTGTTTTTT. The entire variable domain, with the rest obtained from reference TRBV7-2 and TRBJ2-2, is as follows: GAGVSQSPSNKVTEKGKDVELRCDPISGHTALYWYRQSLGQGLEFLIYFQGNSAPDKSGLPSDRFSAERTGGSVSTLTIQRTQQEDSAVYLCAMGSTGELFFGEGSRLTVL.

The V gene is TRBV24-1, the J gene TRBJ2-1; 7 nucleotides align to TRBD1. CDR1 and CDR2 (germline): KGHDR, SFDVKD. J lost 0 bases, V lost 12 bases, and 10 bases had no gene match. This CDR3 is built from 15 residues. The CDR3 region has the DNA TGTGCCTGCGCCAGACAGGGCTTCTCCTACAATGAGCAGTTCTTC. Translating it yields CACARQGFSYNEQFF.

This clone was detected many times. The same CDR3 is also encoded by other DNA sequences in this sample. The V gene is TRBV29-1, the J gene TRBJ1-3; D is possibly TRBD1 (6 bases). CDR1 and CDR2 from the germline V gene are SQVTM and ANQGSEA. The CDR3 runs 15 residues. V shed 0 bases and J shed 4 bases, with 13 bases lying between them. CDR3 region: CSVEEGGARGNTIYF. The CDR3 region has the DNA TGCAGCGTTGAAGAGGGGGGGGCGCGGGGAAACACCATATATTTT.

V usage is TRBV5-1 and J usage is TRBJ2-7; TRBD1 agrees at 9 bases. CDR1 SGHRS and CDR2 YFSETQ come from the germline V gene. The V segment lost 3 bases and the J segment 2 bases; nucleotides outside the gene matches: 9. The CDR3 length is 16 residues. The CDR3 spells CASSSREQGAPYEQYV. The CDR3 nucleotides are TGCGCCAGCAGCTCAAGGGAACAGGGGGCCCCCTACGAGCAGTACGTC.

This clone has just a few counts. The CDR3 loop reads CASSSGTRGQTQYF. CDR3 DNA sequence: TGTGCCAGTAGTAGCGGGACCCGAGGGCAGACCCAGTACTTC. The J gene is TRBJ2-5, the V gene TRBV19, with D possibly TRBD2 on 6 matching bases. Looked up from germline, CDR1 is LNHDA and CDR2 is SQIVND (reference sequence). V was pared by 4 bases and J by 6 bases, with 15 bases between. The CDR3 is 14 amino acids.

This clone was detected a few times. This chain links TRBV7-9 with TRBJ2-3, with 9 bases that match TRBD2. The CDR3 sequence is 17 residues long. The trim removed 1 base at V and 4 bases at J, leaving 9 bases unmatched. Per the germline V gene, CDR1 is SEHNR and CDR2 is FQNEAQ (reference sequence). The CDR3 is CASSLGGGANIADTQYF. The CDR3, as DNA: TGTGCCAGCAGCTTAGGCGGGGGGGCCAATATTGCAGATACGCAGTATTTT.

This sequence joins TRBV7-9 and TRBJ2-1; 11 bases are a match to TRBD2. This CDR3 is built from 17 residues. Germline V gene lookup returns CDR1 SEHNR and CDR2 FQNEAQ (reference sequence). V shed 1 base and J 4 bases; nucleotides not matched to a gene: 6. CDR3 protein: CASSLVTSGGGYNEQFF. The DNA for the CDR3 is TGTGCCAGCAGCTTAGTTACTAGCGGGGGCGGTTACAATGAGCAGTTCTTC.